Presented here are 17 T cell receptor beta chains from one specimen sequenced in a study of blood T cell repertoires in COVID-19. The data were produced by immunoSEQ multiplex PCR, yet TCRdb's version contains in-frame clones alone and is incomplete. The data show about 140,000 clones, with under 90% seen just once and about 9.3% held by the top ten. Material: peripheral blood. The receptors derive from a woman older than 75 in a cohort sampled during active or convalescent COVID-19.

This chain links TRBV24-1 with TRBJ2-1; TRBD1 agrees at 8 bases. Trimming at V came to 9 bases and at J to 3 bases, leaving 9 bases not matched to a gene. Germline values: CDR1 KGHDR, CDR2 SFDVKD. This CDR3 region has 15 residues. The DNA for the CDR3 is TGTGCCACCGAGGGTAGCGGACAGGGCTACAATGAGCAGTTCTTC. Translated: CATEGSGQGYNEQFF.

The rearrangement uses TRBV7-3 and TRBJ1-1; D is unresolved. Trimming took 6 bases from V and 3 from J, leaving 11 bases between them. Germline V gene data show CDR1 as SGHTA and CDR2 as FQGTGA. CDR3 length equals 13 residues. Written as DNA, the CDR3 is TGTGCCAGCAGTTCGCCCGGTGACACTGAAGCTTTCTTT. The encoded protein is CASSSPGDTEAFF.

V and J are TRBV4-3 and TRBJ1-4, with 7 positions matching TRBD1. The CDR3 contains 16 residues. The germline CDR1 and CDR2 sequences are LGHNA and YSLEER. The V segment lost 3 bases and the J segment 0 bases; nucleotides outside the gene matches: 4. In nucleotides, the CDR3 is TGCGCCAGCAGCCATGAACAGGGGCCAACTAATGAAAAACTGTTTTTT. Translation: CASSHEQGPTNEKLFF.

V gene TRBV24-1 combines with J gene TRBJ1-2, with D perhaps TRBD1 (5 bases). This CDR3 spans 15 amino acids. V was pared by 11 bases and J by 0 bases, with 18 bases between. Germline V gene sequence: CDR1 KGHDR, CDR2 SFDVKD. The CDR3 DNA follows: TGTGCCATTCGCCACAGGTCCCAAGCTAACTATGGCTACACCTTC. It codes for CAIRHRSQANYGYTF.

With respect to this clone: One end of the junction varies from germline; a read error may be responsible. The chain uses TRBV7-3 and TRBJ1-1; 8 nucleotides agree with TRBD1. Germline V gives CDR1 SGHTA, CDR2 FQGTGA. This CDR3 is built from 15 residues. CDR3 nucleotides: TGTGCCAGCAGCTTAACTTCACAGGGGGTTTTTTTCGCCCGCTTT. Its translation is CASSLTSQGVFFARF. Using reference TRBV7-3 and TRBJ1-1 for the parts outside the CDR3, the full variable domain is GAGVSQTPSNKVTEKGKYVELRCDPISGHTALYWYRQSLGQGPEFLIYFQGTGAADDSGLPNDRFFAVRPEGSVSTLKIQRTERGDSAVYLCASSLTSQGVFFARFGQGTRLTVV.

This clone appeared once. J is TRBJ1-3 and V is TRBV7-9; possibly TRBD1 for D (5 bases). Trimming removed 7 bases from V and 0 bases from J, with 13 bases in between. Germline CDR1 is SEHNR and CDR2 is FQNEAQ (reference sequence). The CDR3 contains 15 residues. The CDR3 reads CASIPGQGSGNTIYF. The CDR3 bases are TGTGCCAGCATCCCCGGTCAGGGCTCTGGAAACACCATATATTTT.

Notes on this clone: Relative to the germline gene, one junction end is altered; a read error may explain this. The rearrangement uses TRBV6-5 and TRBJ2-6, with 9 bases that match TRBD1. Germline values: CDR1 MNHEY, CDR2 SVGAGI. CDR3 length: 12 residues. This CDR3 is CASRQGAHVLTF. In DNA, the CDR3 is TGTGCCAGCAGACAGGGGGCCCACGTCCTGACTTTC.

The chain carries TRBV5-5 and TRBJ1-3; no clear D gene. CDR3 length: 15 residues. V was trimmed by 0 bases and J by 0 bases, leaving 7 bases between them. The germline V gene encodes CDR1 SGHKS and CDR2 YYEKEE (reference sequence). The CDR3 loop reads CASSLAVISGNTIYF. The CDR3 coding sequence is TGTGCCAGCAGCTTGGCCGTAATCTCTGGAAACACCATATATTTT. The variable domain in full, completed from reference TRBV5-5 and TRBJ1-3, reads DAGVTQSPTHLIKTRGQQVTLRCSPISGHKSVSWYQQVLGQGPQFIFQYYEKEERGRGNFPDRFSARQFPNYSSELNVNALLLGDSALYLCASSLAVISGNTIYFGEGSWLTVV.

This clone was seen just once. The DNA of the CDR3 is TGTGCCAGCAGCCCCATCAGCGGGCTTCACAATGAGCAGTTCTTC. Protein product: CASSPISGLHNEQFF. This chain joins TRBV7-2 and TRBJ2-1; possible D gene TRBD2, 6 bases. Looked up from germline, CDR1 is SGHTA and CDR2 is FQGNSA. This CDR3 is 15 amino acids long. V was clipped by 5 bases and J by 5 bases, with 16 bases between them.

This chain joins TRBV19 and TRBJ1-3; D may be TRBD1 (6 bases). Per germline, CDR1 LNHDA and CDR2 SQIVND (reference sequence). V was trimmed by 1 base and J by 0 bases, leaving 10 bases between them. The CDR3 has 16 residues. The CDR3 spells CASSIVGTTSGNTIYF. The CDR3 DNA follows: TGTGCCAGTAGTATAGTGGGGACAACCTCTGGAAACACCATATATTTT. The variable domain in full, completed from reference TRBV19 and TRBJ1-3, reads DGGITQSPKYLFRKEGQNVTLSCEQNLNHDAMYWYRQDPGQGLRLIYYSQIVNDFQKGDIAEGYSVSREKKESFPLTVTSAQKNPTAFYLCASSIVGTTSGNTIYFGEGSWLTVV.

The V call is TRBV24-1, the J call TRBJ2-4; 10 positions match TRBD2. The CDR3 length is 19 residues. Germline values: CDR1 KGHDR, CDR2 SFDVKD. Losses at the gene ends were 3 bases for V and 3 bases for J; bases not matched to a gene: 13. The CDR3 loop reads CATSDILVLSSGGKNIQYF. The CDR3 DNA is TGTGCCACCAGTGATATACTCGTACTATCTAGCGGGGGCAAAAACATTCAGTACTTC.

The CDR3 loop is CASSLNPGIVYGYTF. The CDR3 DNA reads TGTGCCAGCAGCTTAAACCCGGGGATAGTTTATGGCTACACCTTC. The chain couples TRBV7-3 to TRBJ1-2; D remains ambiguous. With 1 base removed from V and 5 bases from J, the gap between germline ends came to 14 bases. Germline V gives CDR1 SGHTA, CDR2 FQGTGA. This CDR3 is 15 amino acids long.

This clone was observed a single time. DNA of the CDR3: TGTGCCAGTAGATTGGGTAGCGGGGGGGCCAGTTCTGGGGCCAACGTCCTGACTTTC. Amino acid sequence: CASRLGSGGASSGANVLTF. The chain uses TRBV19 and TRBJ2-6, with 11 positions matching TRBD2. This CDR3 has 19 amino acids. The germline V gene has CDR1 LNHDA and CDR2 SQIVND (reference sequence). Germline trimming cut 6 bases from V and 1 base from J; bases unmatched to any gene: 11.

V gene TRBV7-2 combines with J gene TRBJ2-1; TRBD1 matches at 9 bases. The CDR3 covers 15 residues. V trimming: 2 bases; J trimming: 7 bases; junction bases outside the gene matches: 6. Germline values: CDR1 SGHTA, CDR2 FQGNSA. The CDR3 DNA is TGTGCCAGCAGCTTACAACAGGGGGCTTTTAATGAGCAGTTCTTC. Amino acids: CASSLQQGAFNEQFF.

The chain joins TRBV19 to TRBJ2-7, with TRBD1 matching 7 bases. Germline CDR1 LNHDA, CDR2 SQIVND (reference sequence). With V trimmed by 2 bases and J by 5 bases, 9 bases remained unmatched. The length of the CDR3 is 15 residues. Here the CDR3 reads CASSISRGQLHEQYF. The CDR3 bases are TGTGCCAGTAGTATATCTAGGGGACAGCTACACGAGCAGTACTTC.

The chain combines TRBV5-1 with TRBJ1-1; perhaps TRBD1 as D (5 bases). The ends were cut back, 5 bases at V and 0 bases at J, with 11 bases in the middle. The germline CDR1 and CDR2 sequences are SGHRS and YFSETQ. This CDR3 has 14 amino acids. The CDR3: CASSRGIMNTEAFF. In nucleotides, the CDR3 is TGCGCCAGCAGTCGGGGGATCATGAACACTGAAGCTTTCTTT. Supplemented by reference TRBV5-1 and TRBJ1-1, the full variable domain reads KAGVTQTPRYLIKTRGQQVTLSCSPISGHRSVSWYQQTPGQGLQFLFEYFSETQRNKGNFPGRFSGRQFSNSRSEMNVSTLELGDSALYLCASSRGIMNTEAFFGQGTRLTVV.

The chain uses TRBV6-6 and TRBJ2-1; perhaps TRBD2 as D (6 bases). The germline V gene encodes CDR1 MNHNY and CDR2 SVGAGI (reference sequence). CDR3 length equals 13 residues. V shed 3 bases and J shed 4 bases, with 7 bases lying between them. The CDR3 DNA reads TGTGCCAGCAGTTATGGGGGGTACAATGAGCAGTTCTTC. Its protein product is CASSYGGYNEQFF.